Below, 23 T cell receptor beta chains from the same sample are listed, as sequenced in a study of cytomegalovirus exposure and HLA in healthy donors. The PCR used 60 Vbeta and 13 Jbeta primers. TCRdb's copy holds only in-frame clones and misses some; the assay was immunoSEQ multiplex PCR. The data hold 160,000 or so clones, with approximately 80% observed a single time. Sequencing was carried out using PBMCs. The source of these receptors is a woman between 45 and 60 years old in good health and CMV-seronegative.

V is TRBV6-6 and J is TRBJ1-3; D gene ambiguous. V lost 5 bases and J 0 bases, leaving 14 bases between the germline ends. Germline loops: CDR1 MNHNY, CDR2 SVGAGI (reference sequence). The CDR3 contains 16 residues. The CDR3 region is CASSPEKIYSGNTIYF. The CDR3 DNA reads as TGTGCCAGCAGTCCTGAGAAAATCTACTCTGGAAACACCATATATTTT.

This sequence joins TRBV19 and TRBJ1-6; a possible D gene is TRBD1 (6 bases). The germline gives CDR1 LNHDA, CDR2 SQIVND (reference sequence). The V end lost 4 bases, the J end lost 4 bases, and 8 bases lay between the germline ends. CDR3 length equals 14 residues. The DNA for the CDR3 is TGTGCCAGTAGTAAACAGGGATATAATTCACCCCTCCACTTT. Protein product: CASSKQGYNSPLHF.

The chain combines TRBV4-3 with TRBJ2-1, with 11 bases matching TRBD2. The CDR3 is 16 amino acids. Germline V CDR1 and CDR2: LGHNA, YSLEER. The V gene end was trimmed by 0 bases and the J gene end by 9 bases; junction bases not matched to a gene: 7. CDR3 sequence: CASSQEEGTSGVEQFF. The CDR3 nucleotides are TGCGCCAGCAGCCAAGAGGAAGGGACTAGCGGTGTTGAGCAGTTCTTC.

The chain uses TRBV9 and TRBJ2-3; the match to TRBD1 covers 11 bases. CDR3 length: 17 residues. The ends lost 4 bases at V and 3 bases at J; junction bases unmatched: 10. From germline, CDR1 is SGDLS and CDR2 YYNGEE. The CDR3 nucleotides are TGTGCCAGCAGCCGACCTAAGGGACAGGGGGAAACAGATACGCAGTATTTT. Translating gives CASSRPKGQGETDTQYF.

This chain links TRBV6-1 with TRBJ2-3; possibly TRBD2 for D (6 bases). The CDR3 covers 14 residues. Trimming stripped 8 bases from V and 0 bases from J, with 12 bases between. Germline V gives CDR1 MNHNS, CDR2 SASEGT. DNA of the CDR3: TGTGCCAGCGAAGAACGGGGGAGCACAGATACGCAGTATTTT. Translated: CASEERGSTDTQYF.

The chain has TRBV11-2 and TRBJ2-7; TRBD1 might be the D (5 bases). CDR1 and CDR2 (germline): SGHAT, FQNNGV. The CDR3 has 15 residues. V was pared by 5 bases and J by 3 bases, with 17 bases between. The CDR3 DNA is TGTGCCAGCAGCCCAGGGTCGTGGGGTGTCTACGAGCAGTACTTC. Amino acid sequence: CASSPGSWGVYEQYF.

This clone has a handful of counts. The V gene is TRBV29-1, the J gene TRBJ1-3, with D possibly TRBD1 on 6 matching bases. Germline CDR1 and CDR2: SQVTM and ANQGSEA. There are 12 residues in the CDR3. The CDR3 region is CAGTTSGNTIYF. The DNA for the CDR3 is TGCGCTGGGACAACCTCTGGAAACACCATATATTTT.

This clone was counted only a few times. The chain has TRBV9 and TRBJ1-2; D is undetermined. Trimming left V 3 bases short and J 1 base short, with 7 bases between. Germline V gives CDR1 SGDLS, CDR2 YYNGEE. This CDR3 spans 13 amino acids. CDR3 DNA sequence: TGTGCCAGCAGCGCCCAGATTAACTATGGCTACACCTTC. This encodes CASSAQINYGYTF.

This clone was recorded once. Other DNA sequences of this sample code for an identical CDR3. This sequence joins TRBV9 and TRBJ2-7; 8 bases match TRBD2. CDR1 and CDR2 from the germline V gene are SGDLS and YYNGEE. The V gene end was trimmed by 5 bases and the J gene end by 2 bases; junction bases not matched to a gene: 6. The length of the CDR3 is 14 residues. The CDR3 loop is CASSVAGGPYEQYF. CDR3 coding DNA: TGTGCCAGCAGTGTGGCGGGGGGCCCCTACGAGCAGTACTTC.

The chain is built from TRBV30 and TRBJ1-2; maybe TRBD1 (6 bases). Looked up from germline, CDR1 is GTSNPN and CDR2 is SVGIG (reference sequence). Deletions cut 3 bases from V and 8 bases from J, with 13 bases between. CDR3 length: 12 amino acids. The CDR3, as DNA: TGTGCCTGGAGGTGGGGGCGATGGGGCTACACCTTC. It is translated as CAWRWGRWGYTF.

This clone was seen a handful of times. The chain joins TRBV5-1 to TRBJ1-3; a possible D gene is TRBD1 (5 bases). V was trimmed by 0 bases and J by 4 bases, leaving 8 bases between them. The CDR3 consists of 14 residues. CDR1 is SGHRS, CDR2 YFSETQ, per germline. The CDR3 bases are TGCGCCAGCAGCTTGGAGGGGCTCGGAAACACCATATATTTT. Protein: CASSLEGLGNTIYF.

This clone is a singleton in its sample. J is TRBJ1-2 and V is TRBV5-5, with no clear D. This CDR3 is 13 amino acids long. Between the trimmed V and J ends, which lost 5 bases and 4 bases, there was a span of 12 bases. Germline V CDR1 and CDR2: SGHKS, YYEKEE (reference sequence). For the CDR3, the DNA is TGTGCCAGCAGTAATCGGGATCTCTATGGCTACACCTTC. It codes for CASSNRDLYGYTF. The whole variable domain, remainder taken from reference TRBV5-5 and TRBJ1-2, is DAGVTQSPTHLIKTRGQQVTLRCSPISGHKSVSWYQQVLGQGPQFIFQYYEKEERGRGNFPDRFSARQFPNYSSELNVNALLLGDSALYLCASSNRDLYGYTFGSGTRLTVV.

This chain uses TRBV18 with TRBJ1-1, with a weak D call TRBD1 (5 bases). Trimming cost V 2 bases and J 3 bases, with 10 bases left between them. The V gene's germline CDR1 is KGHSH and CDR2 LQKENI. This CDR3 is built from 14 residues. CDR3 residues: CASSPNRIDTEAFF. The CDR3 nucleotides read TGTGCCAGCTCACCAAACAGGATAGACACTGAAGCTTTCTTT.

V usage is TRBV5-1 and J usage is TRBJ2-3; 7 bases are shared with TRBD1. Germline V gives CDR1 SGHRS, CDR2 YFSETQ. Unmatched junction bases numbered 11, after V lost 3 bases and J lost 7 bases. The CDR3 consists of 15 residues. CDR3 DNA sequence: TGCGCCAGCAGCTCCCAGGGACAGACCGGGAATACGCAGTATTTT. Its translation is CASSSQGQTGNTQYF.

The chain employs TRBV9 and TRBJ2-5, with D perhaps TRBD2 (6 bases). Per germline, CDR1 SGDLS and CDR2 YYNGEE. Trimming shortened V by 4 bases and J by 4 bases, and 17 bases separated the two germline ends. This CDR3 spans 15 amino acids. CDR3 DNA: TGTGCCAGCAGCACCGCGGGACGCCCAGCAGAGACCCAGTACTTC. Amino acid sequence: CASSTAGRPAETQYF. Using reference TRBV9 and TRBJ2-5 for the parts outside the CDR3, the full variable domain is DSGVTQTPKHLITATGQRVTLRCSPRSGDLSVYWYQQSLDQGLQFLIQYYNGEERAKGNILERFSAQQFPDLHSELNLSSLELGDSALYFCASSTAGRPAETQYFGPGTRLLVL.

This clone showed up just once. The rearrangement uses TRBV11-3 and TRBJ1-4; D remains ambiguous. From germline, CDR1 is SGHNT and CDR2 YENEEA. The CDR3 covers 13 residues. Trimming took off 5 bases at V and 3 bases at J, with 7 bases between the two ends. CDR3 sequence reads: CASSRGANEKLFF. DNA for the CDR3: TGTGCCAGCAGCCGCGGGGCTAATGAAAAACTGTTTTTT.

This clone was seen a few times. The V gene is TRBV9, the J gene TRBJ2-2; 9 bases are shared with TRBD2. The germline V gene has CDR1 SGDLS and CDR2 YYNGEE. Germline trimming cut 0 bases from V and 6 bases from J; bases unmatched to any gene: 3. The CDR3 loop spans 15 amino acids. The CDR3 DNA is TGTGCCAGCAGCGTAGGCGGCGGGGGGGCCGGGGAGCTGTTTTTT. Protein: CASSVGGGGAGELFF. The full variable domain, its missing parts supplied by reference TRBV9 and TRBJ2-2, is DSGVTQTPKHLITATGQRVTLRCSPRSGDLSVYWYQQSLDQGLQFLIQYYNGEERAKGNILERFSAQQFPDLHSELNLSSLELGDSALYFCASSVGGGGAGELFFGEGSRLTVL.

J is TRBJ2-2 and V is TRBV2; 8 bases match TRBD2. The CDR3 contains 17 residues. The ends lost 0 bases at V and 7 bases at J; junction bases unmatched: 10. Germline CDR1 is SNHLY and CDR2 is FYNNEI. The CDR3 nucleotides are TGTGCCAGCAGTGAAGCAGGGGCTAGCGGGTTTAACGGGGAGCTGTTTTTT. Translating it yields CASSEAGASGFNGELFF.

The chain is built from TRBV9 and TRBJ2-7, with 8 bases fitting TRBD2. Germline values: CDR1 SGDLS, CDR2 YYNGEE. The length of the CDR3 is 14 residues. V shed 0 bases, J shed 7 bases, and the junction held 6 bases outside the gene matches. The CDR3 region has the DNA TGTGCCAGCAGCGTAGGAGCGGGAGTGGGTGAGCAGTACTTC. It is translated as CASSVGAGVGEQYF.

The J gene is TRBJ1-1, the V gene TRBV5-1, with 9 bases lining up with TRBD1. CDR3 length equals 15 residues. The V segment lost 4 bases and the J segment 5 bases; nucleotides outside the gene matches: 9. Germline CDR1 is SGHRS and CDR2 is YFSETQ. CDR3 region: CASSTGGQGGTEAFF. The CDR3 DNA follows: TGCGCCAGCAGCACCGGGGGACAGGGAGGGACTGAAGCTTTCTTT.

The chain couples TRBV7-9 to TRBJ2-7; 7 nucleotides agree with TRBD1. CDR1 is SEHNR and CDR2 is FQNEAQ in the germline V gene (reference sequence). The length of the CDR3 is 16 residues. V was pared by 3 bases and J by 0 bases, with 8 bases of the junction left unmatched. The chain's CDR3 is CASSLGDRISSYEQYF. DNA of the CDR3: TGTGCCAGCAGCTTGGGGGACAGAATAAGCTCCTACGAGCAGTACTTC.

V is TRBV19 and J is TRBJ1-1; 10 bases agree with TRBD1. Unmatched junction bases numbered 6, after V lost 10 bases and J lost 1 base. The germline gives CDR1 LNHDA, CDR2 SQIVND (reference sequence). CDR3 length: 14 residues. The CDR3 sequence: CATRRDRGNTEAFF. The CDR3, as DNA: TGTGCCACAAGACGGGACAGGGGGAACACTGAAGCTTTCTTT.

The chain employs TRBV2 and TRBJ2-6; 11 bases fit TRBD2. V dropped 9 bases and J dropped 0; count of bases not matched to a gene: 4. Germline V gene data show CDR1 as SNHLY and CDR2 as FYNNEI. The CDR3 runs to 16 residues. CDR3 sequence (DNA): TGTGCCAGTATAGGACTAGCGGGCTCTGGGGCCAACGTCCTGACTTTC. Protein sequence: CASIGLAGSGANVLTF.